Given below is one T cell receptor (beta chain) in context. The target antigen is unknown. This sample is drawn from a study of T cell responses to AZD1222 COVID-19 vaccine. Notes on the study in general: Regions 160-218 and 743-854 dominated among vaccine-associated CD4 TCRs spanning spike. The study found Spike-specific TCR breadth and depth rose after two AZD1222 doses. At study baseline, merely six AZD1222 recipients were seropositive.

The germline V and J ends were trimmed by 0 bases and 5 bases, with 6 bases remaining between them. CDR1 is SGDLS, CDR2 YYNGEE, per germline. The CDR3 covers 13 residues. Measured with immunoSEQ multiplex PCR; TCRdb has only the in-frame clones, and not every one. The sample shows fewer than 200,000 clones, roughly 85% of them seen only once. The sequencing here drew on peripheral blood, taken 28 days after the second AZD1222 dose. The chain recombines TRBV9 with TRBJ2-1; D unclear. This sequence was found in an adult who received the AZD1222 COVID-19 vaccine. CDR3 nucleotide sequence: TGTGCCAGCAGCGTAGCGGACCACAATGAGCAGTTCTTC. It is translated as CASSVADHNEQFF. Using reference TRBV9 and TRBJ2-1 for the parts outside the CDR3, the full variable domain is DSGVTQTPKHLITATGQRVTLRCSPRSGDLSVYWYQQSLDQGLQFLIQYYNGEERAKGNILERFSAQQFPDLHSELNLSSLELGDSALYFCASSVADHNEQFFGPGTRLTVL.